This TCR beta chain was retrieved from a study of tumor-infiltrating lymphocytes in primary liver carcinoma. Study-level information: Subjects consisted of male and female patients aged 30 to 69 years.

The tissue used was unsorted bulk material of about 19-34 mg. RNA and DNA were co-extracted from it with the AllPrep DNA/RNA mini kit. TCR beta cDNA was reverse-transcribed from around 0.55 ug of total RNA. The reaction used a constant-region primer and ProtoScript II reverse transcriptase. Slightly modified ARM-PCR with three nested multiplex PCR rounds yielded TCR beta libraries. MiXCR, applied by TCRdb to the multiplex PCR reads, yields one record per CDR3 protein. The sample includes 90,000 to 100,000 distinct CDR3 sequences, more than 65% seen only once; the top ten take about 9.2%. The TCR comes from a woman between 55 and 75 years old with primary liver carcinoma and hepatitis B virus infection. What was sequenced was liver tumor tissue from sampling region 5. Subset defined: tumor region T5, tumor centre.

The CDR3 coding sequence is TGTGCCAGCAGCTTTTATAGATCCGCCGTAGAGCTGTTTTTT. The encoded protein is CASSFYRSAVELFF. The chain carries TRBV11-2 and TRBJ2-2; D uncertain. Germline V gene data show CDR1 as SGHAT and CDR2 as FQNNGV. V gave up 3 bases and J gave up 11 bases, with 16 bases separating them. The CDR3 sequence is 14 residues long. The whole variable domain, remainder taken from reference TRBV11-2 and TRBJ2-2, is EAGVAQSPRYKIIEKRQSVAFWCNPISGHATLYWYQQILGQGPKLLIQFQNNGVVDDSQLPKDRFSAERLKGVDSTLKIQPAKLEDSAVYLCASSFYRSAVELFFGEGSRLTVL.